Listed here is a single T cell receptor (beta chain). The sample comes from a study of T cells after yellow fever vaccination. This CDR3 spans 12 amino acids. The germline V gene encodes CDR1 SGHTA and CDR2 FQGNSA. Trimming removed 5 bases at V and 5 bases at J, with 7 bases between. UMIs were added to TCR cDNA along with a universal primer site when it was made by 5'RACE template switching. TCRdb processed the 5' RACE reads anew with MiXCR; each CDR3 protein has one entry. Of roughly 520,000 distinct CDR3 sequences listed, 20% to 25% were seen once; the top ten hold approximately 15%. This material consisted of PBMCs, taken approximately 22 days after the first yellow fever vaccination. The origin of this receptor is a man between 18 and 29 years old who received the YFV17D yellow fever vaccine. V and J are TRBV7-2 and TRBJ1-5; D gene unclear. The DNA of the CDR3 is TGTGCCAGCAGCCTAGACCATCAGCCCCAGCATTTT. Protein sequence: CASSLDHQPQHF.